The clone carrying this T cell receptor (beta chain) has more than one count but fewer than ten. Its antigen is currently unknown. The source of the sample is a study of T-cell memory formation after mild COVID-19. TCRdb recomputed calls from the 5' RACE reads with MiXCR, one row per CDR3 protein. Of 250,000 to 400,000 distinct CDR3 sequences detected, 14% appear once; the ten largest clones hold around 23%. Study results and caveats: The study detected some responding clones in pre-infection memory, suggesting cross-reactive memory joined.

Germline CDR1 is SEHNR and CDR2 is FQNEAQ (reference sequence). The CDR3 loop spans 14 amino acids. Germline trimming cut 5 bases from V and 4 bases from J; bases unmatched to any gene: 3. The specimen sequenced was PBMCs or a T cell subset sorted from them (not recorded which). This TCR derives from a young man who had mild COVID-19 (a few samples of this study predate the infection). Cell type and time point are not known. The chain links TRBV7-9 to TRBJ2-3; 10 bases are a match to TRBD2. DNA of the CDR3: TGTGCCAGCAGCCGTAGCGGGGGGTCAGATACGCAGTATTTT. Its protein is CASSRSGGSDTQYF.